This T cell receptor beta chain was observed in a study of T-cell memory formation after mild COVID-19. General study points: CD4+ contracting clones were found mainly in CM and EM, and CD8+ ones in EMRA.

TCRdb processed the 5' RACE reads anew with MiXCR; each CDR3 protein has one entry. The sample contains under 400,000 distinct CDR3 sequences, 28% of which appear only once. About this clonotype: Its antigen remains unidentified.

Germline assignment: CDR1 SNHLY and CDR2 FYNNEI. The CDR3 consists of 14 residues. J lost 4 bases, V lost 6 bases, and 5 bases had no gene match. V usage is TRBV2 and J usage is TRBJ2-2; 7 positions agree with TRBD1. The sample taken for sequencing was PBMCs or a T cell subset sorted from them (not recorded which). This TCR came from an adult woman who had mild COVID-19 (a few samples of this study predate the infection). Cell type and time point are not known. CDR3 sequence: CASRRQGSTGELFF. CDR3 sequence (DNA): TGTGCCAGCAGGCGACAGGGAAGCACCGGGGAGCTGTTTTTT.